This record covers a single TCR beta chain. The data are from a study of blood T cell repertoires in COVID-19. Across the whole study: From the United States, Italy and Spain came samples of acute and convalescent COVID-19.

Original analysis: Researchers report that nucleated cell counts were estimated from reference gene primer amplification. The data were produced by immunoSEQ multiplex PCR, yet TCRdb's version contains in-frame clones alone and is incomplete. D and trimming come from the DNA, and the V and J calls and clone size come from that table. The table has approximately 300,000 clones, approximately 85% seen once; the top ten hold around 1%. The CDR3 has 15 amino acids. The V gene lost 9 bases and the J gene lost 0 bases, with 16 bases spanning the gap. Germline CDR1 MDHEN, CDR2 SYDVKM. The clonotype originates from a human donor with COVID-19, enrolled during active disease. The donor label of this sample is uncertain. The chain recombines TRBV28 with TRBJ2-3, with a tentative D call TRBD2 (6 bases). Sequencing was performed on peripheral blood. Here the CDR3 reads CASGRSGTSTDTQYF. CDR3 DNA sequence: TGTGCCAGTGGACGTAGCGGAACTAGCACAGATACGCAGTATTTT.